The 20 T cell receptor beta chains listed next were all sequenced from one sample in a study of blood T cell repertoires in COVID-19. Measured with immunoSEQ multiplex PCR; TCRdb has only the in-frame clones, and not every one. There are 50,000 to 65,000 clones in the sample; more than 90% occur only once, and approximately 6% lies in the top ten. Sequenced sample: peripheral blood. The receptors shown here come from a human donor in a cohort sampled during active COVID-19.

The rearrangement joins TRBV11-2 to TRBJ2-3, with 9 bases that match TRBD1. V lost 6 bases to trimming and J lost 4 bases; unmatched junction nucleotides: 11. Per germline, CDR1 SGHAT and CDR2 FQNNGV. This CDR3 has 16 amino acids. CDR3 in amino acids: CASRRDAGQGADTQYF. The CDR3 DNA reads TGTGCCAGCAGGCGGGATGCGGGACAGGGTGCAGATACGCAGTATTTT.

The chain links TRBV7-3 to TRBJ2-2; 7 bases are a match to TRBD2. Germline V gene lookup returns CDR1 SGHTA and CDR2 FQGTGA. This CDR3 spans 15 amino acids. After removal of 5 bases from V and 2 bases from J, the junction contained 5 bases not matched to a gene. CDR3 region: CASSELAQNTGELFF. CDR3 bases: TGTGCCAGCAGCGAACTAGCGCAAAACACCGGGGAGCTGTTTTTT.

The V call is TRBV28, the J call TRBJ1-2; tentatively, D is TRBD1 (6 bases). This CDR3 has 15 amino acids. Germline V gene sequence: CDR1 MDHEN, CDR2 SYDVKM. Trimming took 5 bases from V and 4 from J, leaving 17 bases between them. The CDR3 bases are TGTGCCAGCAGTGGGGGGGGGCCCCAGATCTATGGCTACACCTTC. Its protein product is CASSGGGPQIYGYTF.

This clone showed up just once. V usage is TRBV30 and J usage is TRBJ1-1; D is ambiguous. Trimming removed 1 base at V and 4 bases at J, with 10 bases between. There are 13 residues in the CDR3. Germline CDR1 GTSNPN, CDR2 SVGIG (reference sequence). The CDR3 loop is CAWSGEVGTEAFF. CDR3 sequence (DNA): TGTGCCTGGAGTGGGGAGGTCGGCACTGAAGCTTTCTTT.

The chain couples TRBV6-5 to TRBJ1-6, with 9 bases identical to TRBD1. The CDR3 runs to 15 residues. The J segment lost 9 bases and the V segment lost 4 bases, leaving 7 bases of the junction unmatched. Germline V gene lookup returns CDR1 MNHEY and CDR2 SVGAGI. CDR3 sequence reads: CASSWRTGDFSPLHF. DNA for the CDR3: TGTGCCAGCAGTTGGCGGACAGGGGATTTTTCACCCCTCCACTTT.

J is TRBJ1-2 and V is TRBV4-2; D possibly corresponds to TRBD1 (6 bases). The length of the CDR3 is 14 residues. Deletions cut 4 bases from V and 4 bases from J, with 13 bases between. Per germline, CDR1 LGHNA and CDR2 YNFKEQ. CDR3 residues: CASSREGDFYGYTF. CDR3 sequence (DNA): TGTGCCAGCAGCCGAGAGGGGGACTTCTATGGCTACACCTTC.

Details on this clone: One junction end disagrees with the germline gene, perhaps due to a read error. The chain is built from TRBV27 and TRBJ2-1, with TRBD2 as a possible D gene (6 bases). This CDR3 is 16 amino acids long. Germline V CDR1 and CDR2: MNHEY, SMNVEV (reference sequence). CDR3 protein: CANSLLGSGSYNEQFF. DNA of the CDR3: TGTGCCAACAGTTTACTGGGTAGCGGTTCCTACAATGAGCAGTTCTTC.

The gene calls are TRBV4-3 and TRBJ2-7; 8 positions match TRBD2. Germline CDR1 is LGHNA and CDR2 is YSLEER. There are 18 residues in the CDR3. V was clipped by 0 bases and J by 2 bases; unmatched bases: 12. CDR3 DNA: TGCGCCAGCAGCCAAGATGCGGGGGGCGTGGATCTCACCTACGAGCAGTACTTC. It yields the protein CASSQDAGGVDLTYEQYF.

This clone is a singleton in its sample. The chain links TRBV3-1 (or the pseudogene TRBV3-2) to TRBJ1-6; D possibly corresponds to TRBD1 (5 bases). The V gene's germline CDR1 is LGHDT and CDR2 YNNKEL (reference sequence). The CDR3 loop spans 14 amino acids. Trimming pared 6 bases from V and 7 bases from J, leaving 13 bases between. CDR3 amino acids: CASRHRGVNSPLHF. In nucleotides, the CDR3 is TGTGCCAGCAGACACCGGGGGGTAAATTCACCCCTCCACTTT.

The chain uses TRBV28 and TRBJ2-3; D is possibly TRBD2 (6 bases). Per germline, CDR1 MDHEN and CDR2 SYDVKM. V was shortened by 5 bases and J by 7 bases, with 16 bases between the two germline ends. The CDR3 is 14 amino acids. The CDR3 sequence is CASSTGTSPYTQYF. CDR3 sequence (DNA): TGTGCCAGCAGTACCGGGACTTCCCCCTATACGCAGTATTTT.

A single count supports this clone. The CDR3: CASSNWRLAGGENNEQFF. The CDR3 DNA reads as TGTGCCAGCAGCAATTGGAGACTAGCGGGAGGGGAGAACAATGAGCAGTTCTTC. The chain links TRBV7-6 to TRBJ2-1; 14 nucleotides agree with TRBD2. V was pared by 5 bases and J by 5 bases, with 11 bases of the junction left unmatched. Germline loops: CDR1 SGHVS, CDR2 FNYEAQ. The CDR3 is 18 residues long. Full variable domain (outside the CDR3, taken from reference TRBV7-6 and TRBJ2-1): GAGVSQSPRYKVTKRGQDVALRCDPISGHVSLYWYRQALGQGPEFLTYFNYEAQQDKSGLPNDRFSAERPEGSISTLTIQRTEQRDSAMYRCASSNWRLAGGENNEQFFGPGTRLTVL.

The chain is built from TRBV6-2 or TRBV6-3 and TRBJ1-5; D is perhaps TRBD1 (6 bases). Germline V gene data show CDR1 as MNHEY and CDR2 as SVGEGT. The CDR3 contains 15 residues. Trimming took off 6 bases at V and 6 bases at J, with 18 bases between the two ends. The CDR3 protein is CASSPLSGGGQPQHF. The CDR3 DNA reads as TGTGCCAGCAGCCCCCTCTCGGGGGGCGGTCAGCCCCAGCATTTT.

The chain has TRBV4-3 and TRBJ1-2, with 10 bases identical to TRBD1. The germline CDR1 and CDR2 sequences are LGHNA and YSLEER. This CDR3 is 14 amino acids long. Trimming cost V 0 bases and J 8 bases; bases outside gene matches: 3. CDR3 protein: CASSQETGGRGYTF. The CDR3 DNA sequence: TGCGCCAGCAGCCAAGAGACAGGGGGCCGGGGCTACACCTTC.

This sequence joins TRBV18 and TRBJ1-2; D perhaps matches TRBD1 (6 bases). Germline values: CDR1 KGHSH, CDR2 LQKENI. This CDR3 comprises 13 residues. V was clipped by 2 bases and J by 8 bases, with 12 bases between them. The CDR3 DNA reads TGTGCCAGCTCACCAGTTGCAGGGGAGGGCTACACCTTC. It yields the protein CASSPVAGEGYTF.

This chain links TRBV27 with TRBJ2-2; 7 bases are shared with TRBD1. The CDR3 totals 15 residues. The ends lost 8 bases at V and 0 bases at J; junction bases unmatched: 6. Germline V lookup: CDR1 MNHEY, CDR2 SMNVEV (reference sequence). For the CDR3, the DNA is TGTGCCAGCGCCACAGGGGTAACGAACACCGGGGAGCTGTTTTTT. Encoded protein: CASATGVTNTGELFF.

This chain uses TRBV3-1 (or the pseudogene TRBV3-2) with TRBJ2-2, with 10 bases matching TRBD2. Per the germline V gene, CDR1 is LGHDT and CDR2 is YNNKEL (reference sequence). This CDR3 spans 15 amino acids. After removal of 4 bases from V and 6 bases from J, the junction contained 5 bases not matched to a gene. For the CDR3, the DNA is TGTGCCAGCAGCCCGCGTAGCGGGGGGTCCGGGGAGCTGTTTTTT. Protein: CASSPRSGGSGELFF.

J is TRBJ1-2 and V is TRBV28; weak D call: TRBD1 (6 bases). The CDR3 extends over 15 amino acids. Germline V gene sequence: CDR1 MDHEN, CDR2 SYDVKM. V lost 6 bases, J lost 4 bases, and 18 bases lay in between. The CDR3 is CASRPPGGRGYGYTF. In DNA form, the CDR3 reads TGTGCCAGCAGACCTCCGGGGGGGCGCGGCTATGGCTACACCTTC.

As regards this clone: The conserved final phenylalanine or tryptophan is absent from the CDR3, which likely points to a read error. No DNA is shown, since the ends of the CDR3 on it are uncertain; the CDR3 is the one TCRdb lists. The rearrangement uses TRBV19 and TRBJ1-6; the table gives TRBD1 as D, unverified against the DNA. Germline V gene sequence: CDR1 LNHDA, CDR2 SQIVND (reference sequence). The CDR3 has 12 amino acids, counting both end residues. CDR3 residues: CASSPRGDRGHL.

The CDR3 region has the DNA TGCGCCAGCAGGGTCGAGAGCTCCTACGAGCAGTACTTC. The encoded protein is CASRVESSYEQYF. This rearrangement joins TRBV5-1 to TRBJ2-7; D unclear. V was cut by 5 bases and J by 0 bases, with 9 bases left in between. Germline values: CDR1 SGHRS, CDR2 YFSETQ. This CDR3 contains 13 residues.

The rearrangement joins TRBV5-6 to TRBJ2-3; 8 bases agree with TRBD1. Per the germline V gene, CDR1 is SGHDT and CDR2 is YYEEEE. The trim removed 4 bases at V and 4 bases at J, leaving 5 bases unmatched. The CDR3 is 14 residues long. The CDR3 bases are TGTGCCAGCAGCGGGACAGGCGGTTCAGATACGCAGTATTTT. This translates into CASSGTGGSDTQYF. Based on the CDR3 plus reference TRBV5-6 and TRBJ2-3, the full variable domain is DAGVTQSPTHLIKTRGQQVTLRCSPKSGHDTVSWYQQALGQGPQFIFQYYEEEERQRGNFPDRFSGHQFPNYSSELNVNALLLGDSALYLCASSGTGGSDTQYFGPGTRLTVL.